The sequence of this TCR beta chain was determined in a study of radiotherapy plus CTLA-4 blockade in lung cancer. At the level of the study: Roughly 17% of patients responded objectively, and about 33% achieved disease control.

To note about this clone: The target antigen is unknown.

Repertoires were generated with immunoSEQ multiplex PCR, while TCRdb's copy carries only in-frame clones and drops some. The sample shows 110,000 or so clones, just under 80% of them seen only once. Regarding the study as a whole: Tumor-origin TCR clones grew in blood after radiotherapy plus ipilimumab. Early blood T cell clone changes and increased post-radiation serum interferon-beta were reportedly the strongest response predictors.

The material sequenced was peripheral blood, taken from a patient treated with radiotherapy plus ipilimumab. The receptor comes from a human donor with non-small cell lung cancer who had a partial response to radiotherapy plus ipilimumab.

CDR3 DNA: TGTGCCACCAGCAGAGATGGCCAGGGGTATCAGCCCCAGCATTTT. This encodes CATSRDGQGYQPQHF. This chain links TRBV15 with TRBJ1-5; maybe TRBD1 (6 bases). The germline V gene has CDR1 LNHNV and CDR2 YYDKDF (reference sequence). This CDR3 is built from 15 residues. Trimming shortened V by 0 bases and J by 5 bases, and 11 bases separated the two germline ends.